This record covers a single T cell receptor (beta chain). No antigen is known for it. This record belongs to a study of shared clonotypes between healthy human individuals. Regarding the study as a whole: Sampling included only blood; tissue repertoires likely differ.

Using immunoSEQ multiplex PCR, the repertoire was profiled, and TCRdb retains in-frame clones only, with some absent. Among approximately 88,000 clones listed, roughly three quarters were seen once. This CDR3 has 19 residues. Germline V gene sequence: CDR1 LNHDA, CDR2 SQIVND (reference sequence). V dropped 1 base and J dropped 4; count of bases not matched to a gene: 14. This sequence joins TRBV19 and TRBJ2-2, with TRBD1 identical over 8 bases. The receptor was derived from a man aged 30-40 years in good health. Sequenced sample: memory CD8+ T cells sorted from blood. Subset in this sample: CD45RO+ cells pooled with CCR7-negative TemRA cells. The CDR3 loop reads CASSIAPVGRGHSTGELFF. In nucleotides, the CDR3 is TGTGCCAGTAGTATAGCACCGGTGGGCAGGGGGCATAGCACCGGGGAGCTGTTTTTT. Full variable domain (rest looked up from reference TRBV19 and TRBJ2-2): DGGITQSPKYLFRKEGQNVTLSCEQNLNHDAMYWYRQDPGQGLRLIYYSQIVNDFQKGDIAEGYSVSREKKESFPLTVTSAQKNPTAFYLCASSIAPVGRGHSTGELFFGEGSRLTVL.